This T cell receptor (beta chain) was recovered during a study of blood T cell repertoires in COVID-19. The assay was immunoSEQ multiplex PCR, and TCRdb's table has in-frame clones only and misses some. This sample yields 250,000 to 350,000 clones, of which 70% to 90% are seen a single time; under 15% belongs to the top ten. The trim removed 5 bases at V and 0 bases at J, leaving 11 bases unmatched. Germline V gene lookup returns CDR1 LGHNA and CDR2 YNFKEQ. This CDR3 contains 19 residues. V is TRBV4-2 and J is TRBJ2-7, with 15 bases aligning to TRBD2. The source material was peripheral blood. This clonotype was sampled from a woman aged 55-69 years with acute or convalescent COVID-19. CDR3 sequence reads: CASSGPGTSGRQVSYEQYF. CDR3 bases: TGTGCCAGCAGCGGACCCGGGACTAGCGGGAGGCAGGTCTCCTACGAGCAGTACTTC.